These 22 T cell receptor beta chains share one sample of origin, sequenced in a study of OX40 agonist ivuxolimab in advanced cancers. Clones were sequenced by immunoSEQ multiplex PCR, and TCRdb holds only the in-frame ones, with some missing. Of about 120,000 clones listed, around 89% are singletons. The material sequenced was CD4+ or CD8+ T cells sorted from blood, taken in a trial of the OX40 agonist ivuxolimab. The source is an adult with an advanced solid tumor such as melanoma, head and neck, liver or kidney cancer.

A few counts support this clone. The chain joins TRBV19 to TRBJ1-1; TRBD1 matches at 7 bases. CDR1 LNHDA and CDR2 SQIVND come from the germline V gene (reference sequence). V lost 8 bases and J lost 3; bases outside the gene matches: 9. CDR3 length: 14 amino acids. In nucleotides, the CDR3 is TGTGCCAGTCTGGAACGACAGGGCGACACTGAAGCTTTCTTT. Its protein is CASLERQGDTEAFF.

This clone was counted between two and nine times. The chain carries TRBV2 and TRBJ2-6, with 9 bases that match TRBD1. This CDR3 comprises 15 residues. J was trimmed by 2 bases and V by 8 bases; bases with no gene match: 4. Germline CDR1 and CDR2: SNHLY and FYNNEI. The chain's CDR3 is CASGTGIAGANVLTF. CDR3 nucleotides: TGTGCCAGCGGGACAGGGATTGCTGGGGCCAACGTCCTGACTTTC.

The chain couples TRBV18 to TRBJ2-7; 8 bases map to TRBD1. The V and J ends lost 6 bases and 6 bases, in that order; junction bases with no gene match: 7. The CDR3 is made up of 13 amino acids. The germline gives CDR1 KGHSH, CDR2 LQKENI. The CDR3 region is CASSTGDVLEQYF. Here the CDR3 DNA reads TGTGCCAGCTCGACAGGGGACGTTCTCGAGCAGTACTTC. The variable domain in full, with the rest retrieved from reference TRBV18 and TRBJ2-7, is NAGVMQNPRHLVRRRGQEARLRCSPMKGHSHVYWYRQLPEEGLKFMVYLQKENIIDESGMPKERFSAEFPKEGPSILRIQQVVRGDSAAYFCASSTGDVLEQYFGPGTRLTVT.

V gene TRBV5-5 combines with J gene TRBJ2-2; D call uncertain. The CDR3 sequence is 13 residues long. CDR1 is SGHKS, CDR2 YYEKEE, per germline (reference sequence). V lost 3 bases and J 5 bases, leaving 8 bases between the germline ends. The CDR3, as DNA: TGTGCCAGCAGCTCGGTTCCAACCGGGGAGCTGTTTTTT. Its translation: CASSSVPTGELFF.

The J gene is TRBJ2-2, the V gene TRBV7-6; maybe TRBD1 (6 bases). The V and J ends lost 5 bases and 7 bases respectively, with 17 bases between them. Germline CDR1 and CDR2: SGHVS and FNYEAQ. This CDR3 is built from 15 residues. CDR3 residues: CASSPRTAMGGELFF. The CDR3 DNA sequence: TGTGCCAGCAGCCCCCGGACAGCGATGGGCGGGGAGCTGTTTTTT.

The chain employs TRBV9 and TRBJ1-5; no clear D gene. The CDR3 extends over 13 amino acids. Trimming cost V 0 bases and J 6 bases, with 7 bases left between them. In germline, CDR1 is SGDLS, CDR2 YYNGEE. CDR3 sequence: CASSVESGQPQHF. The DNA of the CDR3 is TGTGCCAGCAGCGTAGAATCGGGTCAGCCCCAGCATTTT.

The J gene is TRBJ1-1, the V gene TRBV21-1. TRBV21-1 is assigned pseudogene status. The CDR3 has 18 amino acids. CDR3 protein: CASSATTPLRYMNTEAFF. CDR3 coding DNA: TGTGCCAGCAGCGCGACGACCCCCTTACGGTACATGAACACTGAAGCTTTCTTT.

The chain uses TRBV29-1 and TRBJ2-3; 8 nucleotides match TRBD1. Germline V gene sequence: CDR1 SQVTM, CDR2 ANQGSEA. This CDR3 is built from 14 residues. V trimming: 4 bases; J trimming: 0 bases; junction bases outside the gene matches: 3. Here the CDR3 reads CSVGTGTSTDTQYF. As DNA, the CDR3 is TGCAGCGTTGGGACAGGGACTAGCACAGATACGCAGTATTTT.

The chain links TRBV5-5 to TRBJ2-1, with a possible D match to TRBD1 (6 bases). The CDR3 loop spans 16 amino acids. In germline, CDR1 is SGHKS, CDR2 YYEKEE (reference sequence). Trimming took off 0 bases at V and 4 bases at J, with 14 bases between the two ends. CDR3 loop: CASSLAVGQRYNEQFF. CDR3 DNA: TGTGCCAGCAGCTTGGCCGTAGGACAGAGATACAATGAGCAGTTCTTC.

Only one count was recorded for this clone. The V gene is TRBV7-9, the J gene TRBJ2-3, with a tentative D call TRBD1 (6 bases). CDR1 SEHNR and CDR2 FQNEAQ come from the germline V gene (reference sequence). This CDR3 has 14 amino acids. V was shortened by 8 bases and J by 2 bases, with 14 bases between the two germline ends. CDR3 sequence (DNA): TGTGCCAGCGGGCTGGGGACAAACACAGATACGCAGTATTTT. Protein: CASGLGTNTDTQYF. The variable domain in full, completed from reference TRBV7-9 and TRBJ2-3, reads DTGVSQNPRHKITKRGQNVTFRCDPISEHNRLYWYRQTLGQGPEFLTYFQNEAQLEKSRLLSDRFSAERPKGSFSTLEIQRTEQGDSAMYLCASGLGTNTDTQYFGPGTRLTVL.

The chain couples TRBV6-6 to TRBJ2-1, with D possibly being TRBD1 or TRBD2 (5 bases each). Trimming shortened V by 4 bases and J by 3 bases, and 13 bases separated the two germline ends. This CDR3 is 15 amino acids long. The germline V gene encodes CDR1 MNHNY and CDR2 SVGAGI (reference sequence). The CDR3 loop is CASSWGNSVYNEQFF. CDR3 nucleotide sequence: TGTGCCAGCAGTTGGGGGAACAGCGTCTACAATGAGCAGTTCTTC.

The chain employs TRBV7-9 and TRBJ2-1; TRBD1 is a possible D gene (5 bases). This CDR3 is 14 amino acids long. Germline CDR1 reads SEHNR; CDR2 reads FQNEAQ (reference sequence). Trimming took off 2 bases at V and 5 bases at J, with 10 bases between the two ends. The CDR3 coding sequence is TGTGCCAGCAGCTTACGGACAATTAACAATGAGCAGTTCTTC. Residues: CASSLRTINNEQFF.

The chain is built from TRBV18 and TRBJ1-1; TRBD1 matches at 7 bases. This CDR3 has 17 residues. The V gene end was trimmed by 3 bases and the J gene end by 2 bases; junction bases not matched to a gene: 12. Germline V CDR1 and CDR2: KGHSH, LQKENI. In DNA form, the CDR3 reads TGTGCCAGCTCACCCACAGAGGTACAGGGGCTAAACACTGAAGCTTTCTTT. Its translation: CASSPTEVQGLNTEAFF. The whole variable domain, remainder taken from reference TRBV18 and TRBJ1-1, is NAGVMQNPRHLVRRRGQEARLRCSPMKGHSHVYWYRQLPEEGLKFMVYLQKENIIDESGMPKERFSAEFPKEGPSILRIQQVVRGDSAAYFCASSPTEVQGLNTEAFFGQGTRLTVV.

The CDR3 spells CASRRSGGEQYF. DNA of the CDR3: TGTGCCAGCAGGCGTAGCGGGGGGGAGCAGTACTTC. The rearrangement joins TRBV28 to TRBJ2-5, with TRBD2 identical over 11 bases. Germline V gene lookup returns CDR1 MDHEN and CDR2 SYDVKM. V dropped 6 bases and J dropped 11; count of bases not matched to a gene: 5. The CDR3 loop spans 12 amino acids.

The V gene is TRBV12-1, the J gene TRBJ2-7; TRBD2 is the table's D call and was not checked against the DNA. TRBV12-1 counts as a pseudogene. This CDR3 has 17 amino acids. CDR3 amino acids: CASSPSNTVTGSYEQYF. In nucleotides, the CDR3 is TGTGCCAGCAGCCCGTCAAACACTGTGACTGGCTCCTACGAGCAGTACTTC.

This sequence joins TRBV6-1 and TRBJ1-1; no reliable D call. The CDR3 is 15 residues long. CDR1 MNHNS and CDR2 SASEGT come from the germline V gene. The V end lost 7 bases, the J end lost 0 bases, and 15 bases lay between the germline ends. The CDR3 DNA reads TGTGCCAGCATCCGTAGGGAAGGAGTGAACACTGAAGCTTTCTTT. Translating it yields CASIRREGVNTEAFF.

The chain carries TRBV5-4 and TRBJ2-3, with D maybe TRBD2 (6 bases). The CDR3 is 14 amino acids. The germline CDR1 and CDR2 sequences are SGHNT and YYREEE (reference sequence). The CDR3 loop reads CAYQGGGRTDTQYF. CDR3 sequence (DNA): TGTGCGTATCAGGGCGGAGGGCGCACAGATACGCAGTATTTT.

This chain connects TRBV4-3 to TRBJ2-2; 7 positions match TRBD1. The CDR3 length is 15 residues. Losses at the gene ends were 3 bases for V and 7 bases for J; bases not matched to a gene: 8. Germline lookup yields CDR1 LGHNA and CDR2 YSLEER. The CDR3 DNA is TGCGCCAGCAGCCAGGAACAGGGGTGGGTCGGGGAGCTGTTTTTT. Its protein is CASSQEQGWVGELFF.

The rearrangement links TRBV2 to TRBJ2-7; 8 nucleotides match TRBD1. The CDR3 covers 14 residues. The junction had 8 bases not matched to a gene; V was cut back by 7 bases and J by 3 bases. CDR1 is SNHLY and CDR2 is FYNNEI in the germline V gene. Written as DNA, the CDR3 is TGTGCCAGCACATCCGGGACAGGCTTCTACGAGCAGTACTTC. Residues: CASTSGTGFYEQYF.

V is TRBV7-2 and J is TRBJ1-1; possibly TRBD1 for D (6 bases). Deletions cut 1 base from V and 8 bases from J, with 17 bases between. Germline CDR1 reads SGHTA; CDR2 reads FQGNSA. This CDR3 spans 15 amino acids. The CDR3 nucleotides are TGTGCCAGCAGCTTAGTCTTCGGGGGCGGGGCCGAAGCTTTCTTT. Residues: CASSLVFGGGAEAFF.

The sample holds one count of this clone. The chain recombines TRBV7-2 with TRBJ2-7; D gene uncertain. Germline-derived CDR1 and CDR2 are SGHTA and FQGNSA. Trimming took 0 bases from V and 1 from J, leaving 10 bases between them. CDR3 length: 15 amino acids. CDR3 sequence (DNA): TGTGCCAGCAGCTTAGCGTATGGGTCGTCCTACGAGCAGTACTTC. This encodes CASSLAYGSSYEQYF.

This chain links TRBV6-5 with TRBJ2-3, with 7 bases fitting TRBD2. V lost 2 bases to trimming and J lost 3 bases; unmatched junction nucleotides: 5. The CDR3 is 15 residues long. CDR1 and CDR2 (germline): MNHEY, SVGAGI. The CDR3 nucleotides are TGTGCCAGCAGTTACGGTTGGGGGGGGACAGATACGCAGTATTTT. Residues: CASSYGWGGTDTQYF.